The next 19 T cell receptor beta chains were all read from a single sample in a study of blood T cell repertoires in COVID-19. This table comes from immunoSEQ multiplex PCR, and its TCRdb copy is limited to in-frame clones, with some not included. The sample lists 150,000 or so clones, roughly 81% occurring once. Material: peripheral blood. The receptors derive from a woman aged 45 to 65 with COVID-19, enrolled during active disease.

The V and J genes are TRBV11-3 and TRBJ2-7; 8 bases line up with TRBD1. The V segment lost 6 bases and the J segment 0 bases; nucleotides outside the gene matches: 1. Looked up from germline, CDR1 is SGHNT and CDR2 is YENEEA. The CDR3 covers 13 residues. DNA for the CDR3: TGTGCCAGCAGGGACAGGGACTCCTACGAGCAGTACTTC. It yields the protein CASRDRDSYEQYF. The variable domain in full, with the rest retrieved from reference TRBV11-3 and TRBJ2-7, is EAGVVQSPRYKIIEKKQPVAFWCNPISGHNTLYWYLQNLGQGPELLIRYENEEAVDDSQLPKDRFSAERLKGVDSTLKIQPAELGDSAVYLCASRDRDSYEQYFGPGTRLTVT.

This clone was counted between two and nine times. This rearrangement joins TRBV6-5 to TRBJ1-2; 9 bases are shared with TRBD1. Germline CDR1 is MNHEY and CDR2 is SVGAGI. The CDR3 sequence is 14 residues long. Trimming at V came to 6 bases and at J to 8 bases, leaving 10 bases not matched to a gene. CDR3 DNA sequence: TGTGCCAGCAGCCCGACAGGGGGGTCGGGGGGCTACACCTTC. Encoded protein: CASSPTGGSGGYTF.

The chain links TRBV21-1 to TRBJ1-2. TRBV21-1 is described as a pseudogene. The CDR3 has 15 amino acids. Here the CDR3 DNA reads TGTGCCAGCATTGGGGCGGGGGCGTCCAACTATGGCTACACCTTC. Protein: CASIGAGASNYGYTF.

The CDR3, as DNA: TGTGCCAGCAGCTCAGAACTGGACAGGGGTATGGAGAATGAGCAGTTCTTC. Its protein is CASSSELDRGMENEQFF. The chain employs TRBV5-6 and TRBJ2-1, with TRBD1 matching 9 bases. This CDR3 has 17 residues. V dropped 3 bases and J dropped 7; count of bases not matched to a gene: 14. Germline V gene data show CDR1 as SGHDT and CDR2 as YYEEEE.

This clone came up many times. The genes are TRBV29-1 and TRBJ2-7, with 10 bases identical to TRBD1. CDR1 is SQVTM and CDR2 is ANQGSEA in the germline V gene. V dropped 8 bases and J dropped 5; count of bases not matched to a gene: 3. This CDR3 is built from 11 residues. CDR3 sequence reads: CSTGTGDEQYF. The CDR3 DNA reads TGCAGCACAGGGACAGGGGACGAGCAGTACTTC.

The gene calls are TRBV14 and TRBJ2-5; 13 positions match TRBD2. The CDR3 is 12 residues long. Per the germline V gene, CDR1 is SGHDN and CDR2 is FVKESK. The trim removed 3 bases at V and 11 bases at J, leaving 0 bases unmatched. In DNA form, the CDR3 reads TGTGCCAGCAGCCAGACTAGCGGGGGGCAGTACTTC. Translation: CASSQTSGGQYF.

The rearrangement joins TRBV29-1 to TRBJ1-2; 9 bases map to TRBD1. Looked up from germline, CDR1 is SQVTM and CDR2 is ANQGSEA. Trimming took 3 bases from V and 6 from J; bases not matched to a gene: 8. This CDR3 region has 14 residues. CDR3 sequence (DNA): TGCAGCGTTGAGAGACAGGGGGTGAGGGATGGCTACACCTTC. Its protein is CSVERQGVRDGYTF.

Concerning this clone itself: This specimen includes other DNA sequences encoding the same CDR3. The V and J genes are TRBV14 and TRBJ1-3, with a tentative D call TRBD1 (6 bases). CDR1 is SGHDN, CDR2 FVKESK, per germline. This CDR3 has 16 amino acids. Deletions cut 4 bases from V and 0 bases from J, with 13 bases between. The CDR3 here is CASSPRTVDSGNTIYF. The CDR3 DNA is TGTGCCAGCAGCCCACGGACAGTCGACTCTGGAAACACCATATATTTT.

The J gene is TRBJ2-7, the V gene TRBV5-1, with 12 nucleotides matching TRBD1. Germline CDR1 and CDR2: SGHRS and YFSETQ. The junction had 7 bases not matched to a gene; V was cut back by 0 bases and J by 6 bases. The CDR3 runs 16 residues. CDR3 nucleotide sequence: TGCGCCAGCAGCTTGGCCCTGGGGACAGGGGGCGGCGAGCAGTACTTC. Residues: CASSLALGTGGGEQYF.

The CDR3 DNA follows: TGCGCCAGCAGCTTGGTAGTGGCTAGCGGGGATTACCAAGAGACCCAGTACTTC. Residues: CASSLVVASGDYQETQYF. The V and J genes are TRBV5-1 and TRBJ2-5, with 9 bases identical to TRBD2. V lost 0 bases, J lost 0 bases, and 9 bases stayed unmatched. The CDR3 consists of 18 residues. Germline lookup yields CDR1 SGHRS and CDR2 YFSETQ.

The V call is TRBV7-2, the J call TRBJ2-7; the D is unclear. Germline V CDR1 and CDR2: SGHTA, FQGNSA. Trimming removed 0 bases from V and 0 bases from J, with 9 bases in between. This CDR3 spans 15 amino acids. The CDR3 here is CASSLAASYSYEQYF. In DNA, the CDR3 is TGTGCCAGCAGCTTAGCGGCCAGTTACTCCTACGAGCAGTACTTC.

The rearrangement links TRBV27 to TRBJ2-7; D is possibly TRBD2 (5 bases). The germline gives CDR1 MNHEY, CDR2 SMNVEV (reference sequence). The CDR3 totals 15 residues. Trimming pared 3 bases from V and 2 bases from J, leaving 14 bases between. CDR3 coding DNA: TGTGCCAGCAGTTTCTCACCCGTAGCGACCTACGAGCAGTACTTC. Its translation is CASSFSPVATYEQYF.

The chain carries TRBV9 and TRBJ2-1; TRBD2 aligns across 12 bases. Germline V gives CDR1 SGDLS, CDR2 YYNGEE. With V trimmed by 0 bases and J by 4 bases, 5 bases remained unmatched. The CDR3 spans 17 residues. The CDR3, as DNA: TGTGCCAGCAGCGTAGCCCCAGGGACTAGCGGGTACAATGAGCAGTTCTTC. Residues: CASSVAPGTSGYNEQFF.

A single count supports this clone. The chain carries TRBV28 and TRBJ1-3; D not certain. This CDR3 region has 14 residues. Germline-derived CDR1 and CDR2 are MDHEN and SYDVKM. The germline V and J ends were trimmed by 3 bases and 1 base, with 7 bases remaining between them. The CDR3 DNA sequence: TGTGCCAGCAGTTTTCGAGATTCTGGAAACACCATATATTTT. It yields the protein CASSFRDSGNTIYF.

This rearrangement joins TRBV15 to TRBJ2-5; TRBD2 agrees at 9 bases. From germline, CDR1 is LNHNV and CDR2 YYDKDF (reference sequence). The CDR3 has 18 amino acids. V was pared by 0 bases and J by 1 base, with 9 bases of the junction left unmatched. The CDR3 region is CATSRDWAGGPRQETQYF. In DNA form, the CDR3 reads TGTGCCACCAGCAGAGATTGGGCGGGGGGGCCCCGCCAAGAGACCCAGTACTTC. The full variable domain, completed using reference TRBV15 and TRBJ2-5, is DAMVIQNPRYQVTQFGKPVTLSCSQTLNHNVMYWYQQKSSQAPKLLFHYYDKDFNNEADTPDNFQSRRPNTSFCFLDIRSPGLGDTAMYLCATSRDWAGGPRQETQYFGPGTRLLVL.

The chain recombines TRBV6-5 with TRBJ2-5, with 9 bases aligning to TRBD2. Germline lookup yields CDR1 MNHEY and CDR2 SVGAGI. With 6 bases clipped from V and 1 base from J, the junction kept 6 bases outside the gene matches. This CDR3 contains 15 residues. DNA of the CDR3: TGTGCCAGCAGCTGCGGGGGGGCCTCCCAAGAGACCCAGTACTTC. The encoded protein is CASSCGGASQETQYF.

Only a few counts were recorded for this clone. The V and J genes are TRBV10-3 and TRBJ2-3; 7 nucleotides line up with TRBD1. The CDR3 spans 16 residues. Germline V gene data show CDR1 as ENHRY and CDR2 as SYGVKD. The V and J ends lost 0 bases and 0 bases, in that order; junction bases with no gene match: 3. CDR3 DNA sequence: TGTGCCATCAGTGAGTCGGGGACAGTTAGCACAGATACGCAGTATTTT. Translation: CAISESGTVSTDTQYF.

The rearrangement joins TRBV7-2 to TRBJ1-6; D is perhaps TRBD1 (6 bases). CDR1 and CDR2 from the germline V gene are SGHTA and FQGNSA. V was clipped by 2 bases and J by 5 bases, with 13 bases between them. The CDR3 totals 16 residues. This chain's CDR3 is CASSLLGNRDNSPLHF. DNA for the CDR3: TGTGCCAGCAGCTTATTAGGTAACAGGGATAATTCACCCCTCCACTTT.

The V and J genes are TRBV19 and TRBJ2-5, with TRBD1 matching 10 bases. V was pared by 5 bases and J by 5 bases, with 8 bases of the junction left unmatched. The germline V gene has CDR1 LNHDA and CDR2 SQIVND (reference sequence). There are 15 residues in the CDR3. The CDR3 sequence is CASSPWGQGTETQYF. DNA of the CDR3: TGTGCCAGTAGTCCATGGGGACAGGGGACGGAGACCCAGTACTTC.